Here is one T cell receptor (beta chain) with its context. The antigen this receptor binds is unknown. There are no base qualities to consult, and no much larger clone falls within one base. The CDR3 numbers 15 residues from cysteine through phenylalanine. The DNA shown is the 45-base CDR3, in frame from base 1. The germline V end is reduced by 8 bases and the J end by 11 bases; junction bases left unmatched: 20. The germline V gene sets CDR1 to SGHTA and CDR2 to FQGNSA. The sample is drawn from a study of blood T cells in healthy people across ages (dated by TCRdb to 2015 to 2017). As for the study more broadly: Template switching captured roughly one uniquely barcoded TCR beta cDNA molecule per two T cells in model experiments. Using deep sequencing normalized with unique cDNA molecular identifiers, the study measured how TCR beta repertoire diversity changes with age. The donors were divided into four age groups: young (average around 16 years), middle-aged (about 40), aged (about 62) and long-lived (about 90). To avoid experimental bias, donors of different ages were distributed randomly across sequencing lanes. Using the same blood draw, the study looked at two additional independent replicas of 1 million unique cDNA reads for two donors, one aged 18 to 30 and the other aged 80 or older.

Preparation of the library involved 5' RACE. These reads were obtained on an Illumina HiSeq 2500. The second PCR ran for about 7 to 11 cycles and used a J-beta primer mix along with a sample-barcoded 5' primer. Each TCR beta cDNA molecule received a unique molecular identifier from a template-switch 5' adaptor carrying 12 random nucleotides. Each sample yielded at least 2.5 million CDR3-containing paired-end reads. All of the RNA was converted into first-strand cDNA using the Mint cDNA synthesis kit, with a TRBC-specific oligonucleotide serving as the primer. After uracil-DNA glycosylase treatment, a first 18-cycle PCR used universal primers M1SS and BC2_uni_R on all cDNA. As for the original processing: For normalization, 1 million high-quality reads were randomly selected from each sample, with every read carrying a distinct molecular identifier. Instead of being binned into consensus sequences, reads with shared molecular identifiers were discarded. MiTCR, set to a Q25 quality threshold and the strictest error-elimination algorithm, was used for CDR3 identification, clonotype clustering and error correction. Lower-bound total TCR beta diversity was estimated with a nonparametric unseen species model using Euler transformation. TCRdb cleaned the public reads at Q25 with fastp, built clones with MiXCR and kept in-frame beta chains. Entries that share a CDR3 protein sequence are merged under the most common genes and DNA. These V and J calls originate from TCRdb's pipeline instead of the authors' own analysis. In this sample the table shows over 950,000 distinct CDR3 sequences, about 53% of which occur a single time. The ten largest clones represent 20% to 25% of the sample.

Summary of the overall study and its limitations: Because the CMV infection status of the donors was unknown, age-related changes in expanded clonotypes may potentially have been confounded. Observed TCR beta diversity per million T cells fell roughly linearly with age, and a significant reduction was already apparent by age approximately 40. Estimates of total diversity based on one million sequenced T cells were considered lower bounds and underestimates. Because profiling used bulk unsorted PBMCs, naive and antigen-experienced compartments could not be compared conclusively. A strong correlation was found between observed TCR beta diversity and the percentage of naive T cells measured by flow cytometry. Compared with the aged group, more naive CD4+ T cells, fewer expanded clones and increased TCR diversity were shown by the long-lived group, suggesting age selection.

Systemically healthy Caucasian individuals from Russia, approximately 39 in total and aged about 6 to 90 years, were included as donors. Each donor gave ten milliliters of peripheral blood, collected into EDTA-treated Vacutainer tubes. Ficoll-Paque density-gradient centrifugation was used to isolate PBMCs, with at least 7 million per sample. Trizol reagent was used to extract total RNA from the PBMCs, yielding at least 6 micrograms per sample. The percentages of naive CD45RAhigh/CD27high T cells were determined by flow cytometry on a PBMC aliquot from every donor. The clonotype was recovered from a woman aged 55-70 years in good health. Sequencing used blood. The V gene is TRBV7-2 and the J gene is TRBJ2-5, with 7 middle bases fitting TRBD2. The nucleotide sequence reads as follows: TGTGCCAGCCAAAAGGGCGGGGGAGGCTACAATGAGCAGTACTTC. It translates as CASQKGGGGYNEQYF.